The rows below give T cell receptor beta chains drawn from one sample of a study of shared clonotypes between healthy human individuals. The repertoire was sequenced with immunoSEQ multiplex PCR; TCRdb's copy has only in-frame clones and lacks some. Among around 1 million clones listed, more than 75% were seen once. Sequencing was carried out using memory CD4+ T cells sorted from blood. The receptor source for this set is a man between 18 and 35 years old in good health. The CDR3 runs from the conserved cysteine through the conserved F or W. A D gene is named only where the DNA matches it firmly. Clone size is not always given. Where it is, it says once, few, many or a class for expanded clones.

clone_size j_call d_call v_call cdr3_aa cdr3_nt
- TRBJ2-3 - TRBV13 CASSSPGTKFTDTQYF TGTGCCAGCAGCTCCCCCGGGACAAAGTTCACAGATACGCAGTATTTT
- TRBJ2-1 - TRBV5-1 CASSLGITGSYNEQFF TGCGCCAGCAGCTTGGGCATTACCGGTTCCTACAATGAGCAGTTCTTC
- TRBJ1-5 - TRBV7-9 CASSSVNSNQPQHF TGTGCCAGCAGTTCAGTGAATAGCAATCAGCCCCAGCATTTT
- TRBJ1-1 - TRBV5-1 CASSFSPGTEAFF TGCGCCAGCAGCTTTTCCCCGGGCACTGAAGCTTTCTTT
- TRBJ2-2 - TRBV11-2 CASSLYGGGKAGELFF TGTGCCAGCAGCCTCTATGGGGGCGGAAAGGCCGGGGAGCTGTTTTTT
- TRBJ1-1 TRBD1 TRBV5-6 CASSLAGGGTSTEAFF TGTGCCAGCAGCTTGGCAGGGGGAGGCACAAGCACTGAAGCTTTCTTT
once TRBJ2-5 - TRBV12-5 CASGPLGAGARETQYF TGTGCTAGTGGTCCCTTGGGGGCTGGGGCCCGAGAGACCCAGTACTTC
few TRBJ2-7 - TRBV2 CASSDSFSYEQYF TGTGCCAGCAGTGATTCCTTCTCCTACGAGCAGTACTTC
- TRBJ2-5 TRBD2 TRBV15 CATSGASGSRETQYF TGTGCCACCAGCGGGGCTAGCGGGAGTCGCGAGACCCAGTACTTC
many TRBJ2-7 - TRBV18 CASSPPQVPYEQYF TGTGCCAGCTCACCACCACAAGTTCCCTACGAGCAGTACTTC
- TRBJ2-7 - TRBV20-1 CRAGDTYEQYF TGCAGGGCAGGGGACACCTACGAGCAGTACTTC
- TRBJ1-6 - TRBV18 CASSPSGDYNSPLHF TGTGCCAGCTCACCTTCCGGAGACTATAATTCACCCCTCCACTTT
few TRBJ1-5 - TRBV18 CASSQQGMYQPQHF TGTGCCAGCTCTCAACAGGGAATGTATCAGCCCCAGCATTTT
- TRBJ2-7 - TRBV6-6 CASSYSTGYEQYF TGTGCCAGCAGTTACTCGACAGGATACGAGCAGTACTTC
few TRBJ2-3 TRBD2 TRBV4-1 CASSQDWASGGGQYF TGCGCCAGCAGCCAAGATTGGGCTAGCGGGGGGGGGCAGTATTTT
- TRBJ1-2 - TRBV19 CASSIAGAYYGYTF TGTGCCAGTAGTATAGCCGGGGCGTACTATGGCTACACCTTC
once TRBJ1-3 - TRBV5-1 CASSSDPGNTIYF TGCGCCAGCAGCTCAGATCCTGGAAACACCATATATTTT
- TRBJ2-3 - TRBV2 CASSEDPPDTQYF TGTGCCAGCAGTGAGGATCCCCCAGATACGCAGTATTTT
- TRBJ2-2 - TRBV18 CASSPTLGANTGELFF TGTGCCAGCTCCCCGACGCTGGGCGCGAACACCGGGGAGCTGTTTTTT
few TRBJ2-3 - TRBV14 CASSQASIRDTQYF TGTGCCAGCAGCCAAGCCTCGATTCGAGATACGCAGTATTTT
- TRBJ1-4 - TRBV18 CASSPTGPANEKLFF TGTGCCAGCTCACCTACGGGACCGGCTAATGAAAAACTGTTTTTT
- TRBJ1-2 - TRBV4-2 CASSQESTSSYGYTF TGTGCCAGCAGCCAAGAATCAACATCCAGCTATGGCTACACCTTC
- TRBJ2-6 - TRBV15 CATSGGHVGSGANVLTF TGTGCCACCAGCGGGGGACACGTTGGCTCTGGGGCCAACGTCCTGACTTTC
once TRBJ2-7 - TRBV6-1 CASTPRRGQRYEQYF TGTGCCAGCACCCCCCGGCGGGGGCAGAGGTACGAGCAGTACTTC
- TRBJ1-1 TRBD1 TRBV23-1 CASSQLGDRGAGSTEAFF TGCGCCAGCAGTCAATTGGGGGACAGGGGAGCAGGGAGCACTGAAGCTTTCTTT
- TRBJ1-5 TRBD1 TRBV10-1 CASSDRGYQPQHF TGCGCCAGCTCGGACAGGGGCTATCAGCCCCAGCATTTT
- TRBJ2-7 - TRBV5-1 CASSRDRYEQYF TGCGCCAGCAGCCGCGACCGGTACGAGCAGTACTTC
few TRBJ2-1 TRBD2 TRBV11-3 CASSLGGTSGGNEQFF TGTGCCAGCAGCTTAGGCGGGACTAGCGGGGGCAATGAGCAGTTCTTC
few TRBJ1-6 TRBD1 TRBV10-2 CASSEQGGYSPLHF TGCGCCAGCAGTGAGCAGGGGGGGTATTCACCCCTCCACTTT
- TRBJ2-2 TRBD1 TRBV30 CAGKGQGVTGELFF TGTGCCGGCAAGGGACAGGGGGTTACCGGGGAGCTGTTTTTT
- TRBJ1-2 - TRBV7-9 CASSLAPQATDDF TGTGCCAGCAGCTTAGCCCCGCAGGCGACAGATGACTTC
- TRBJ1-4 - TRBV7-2 CASSLDGARAEKLFF TGTGCCAGCAGCTTAGATGGGGCGAGGGCTGAAAAACTGTTTTTT
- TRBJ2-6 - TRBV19 CASSPGHSGANVLTF TGTGCCAGTAGTCCGGGCCACTCTGGGGCCAACGTCCTGACTTTC
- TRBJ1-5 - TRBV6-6 CASRAGAVSNQPQHF TGTGCCAGCAGGGCAGGGGCGGTGAGCAATCAGCCCCAGCATTTT
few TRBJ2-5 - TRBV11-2 CASSAGMQETQYF TGTGCCAGCAGCGCGGGAATGCAAGAGACCCAGTACTTC
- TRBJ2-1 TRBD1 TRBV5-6 CASSLPGQGKNEQFF TGTGCCAGCAGCTTGCCCGGACAGGGGAAAAATGAGCAGTTCTTC
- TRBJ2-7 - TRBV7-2 CASSFSKGERSYEQYF TGTGCCAGCAGCTTTAGTAAGGGGGAAAGATCCTACGAGCAGTACTTC
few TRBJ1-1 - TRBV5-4 CASSRGELMNTEAFF TGTGCCAGCAGCCGGGGAGAGCTGATGAACACTGAAGCTTTCTTT
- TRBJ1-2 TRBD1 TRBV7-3 CASSLNRGPYGYTF TGTGCCAGCAGTTTAAACAGGGGACCGTATGGCTACACCTTC
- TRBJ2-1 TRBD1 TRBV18 CASSSPGQGARYNEQFF TGTGCCAGCTCATCACCGGGACAGGGGGCGCGGTACAATGAGCAGTTCTTC